These 30 T cell receptor beta chains were all obtained from the same sample, sequenced in a study of Graves' ophthalmopathy and Graves' hyperthyroidism. Transcripts of RNA were the source for amplifying TCR beta CDR3 regions. RT-PCR with HTBI primers came first, then second-round multiplex PCR. TCRdb reprocessed the multiplex PCR reads via MiXCR and lists one record per CDR3 protein. The data contain approximately 700,000 distinct CDR3 sequences, about 44% of them singletons. What was sequenced was peripheral blood. Source of these receptors: an adult man with Graves' ophthalmopathy.

CDR3 sequence (DNA): TGTGCCAGCAGTTCAAGCCTTGGGCGGGGAACTAATGAAAAACTGTTTTTT. It yields the protein CASSSSLGRGTNEKLFF. This chain joins TRBV2 and TRBJ1-4; D unresolved. V lost 5 bases to trimming and J lost 1 base, with 17 bases between them. CDR3 length: 17 residues. Germline assignment: CDR1 SNHLY and CDR2 FYNNEI.

The chain carries TRBV9 and TRBJ2-2; 11 positions agree with TRBD1. Germline V CDR1 and CDR2: SGDLS, YYNGEE. This CDR3 has 19 amino acids. Trimming at V came to 1 base and at J to 0 bases, leaving 8 bases not matched to a gene. CDR3 residues: CASSVTGQGAYANTGELFF. Written as DNA, the CDR3 is TGTGCCAGCAGCGTAACAGGACAGGGGGCATACGCGAACACCGGGGAGCTGTTTTTT.

This clonotype came up a few times. V is TRBV7-9 and J is TRBJ1-4, with D tentatively TRBD1 (6 bases). Trimming removed 6 bases from V and 5 bases from J, with 10 bases in between. CDR3 length: 13 amino acids. The V gene's germline CDR1 is SEHNR and CDR2 FQNEAQ (reference sequence). CDR3 sequence reads: CASSPQGNEKLFF. For the CDR3, the DNA is TGTGCCAGCAGTCCCCAGGGGAATGAAAAACTGTTTTTT.

The rearrangement joins TRBV5-5 to TRBJ2-7, with D perhaps TRBD1 (5 bases). CDR3 length: 14 residues. Trimming removed 5 bases at V and 0 bases at J, with 12 bases between. CDR1 is SGHKS and CDR2 is YYEKEE in the germline V gene (reference sequence). The CDR3, as DNA: TGTGCCAGCAGTAGTCAGGGCCTCTCCTACGAGCAGTACTTC. It codes for CASSSQGLSYEQYF.

This chain links TRBV7-3 with TRBJ2-2, with TRBD2 identical over 7 bases. V lost 0 bases to trimming and J lost 0 bases; unmatched junction nucleotides: 7. Germline V gene lookup returns CDR1 SGHTA and CDR2 FQGTGA. CDR3 length: 18 residues. The DNA of the CDR3 is TGTGCCAGCAGCTTAACGGGGAGGGGCGGGACGAACACCGGGGAGCTGTTTTTT. This codes for CASSLTGRGGTNTGELFF.

V is TRBV9 and J is TRBJ2-3, with 8 bases identical to TRBD2. Losses at the gene ends were 4 bases for V and 5 bases for J; bases not matched to a gene: 9. There are 15 residues in the CDR3. Germline V lookup: CDR1 SGDLS, CDR2 YYNGEE. Here the CDR3 reads CASSYEPGGRDTQYF. The CDR3 nucleotides read TGTGCCAGCAGCTACGAGCCGGGGGGGAGAGATACGCAGTATTTT.

This clonotype occurred many times. The chain links TRBV10-1 to TRBJ1-1; D is undetermined. Germline V CDR1 and CDR2: WNHNN, SYGVQD (reference sequence). Between the trimmed V and J ends, which lost 5 bases and 3 bases, there was a span of 16 bases. The CDR3 has 15 residues. CDR3 in amino acids: CASSFPGLDDTEAFF. The CDR3 DNA sequence: TGCGCCAGCAGTTTTCCAGGTCTTGATGACACTGAAGCTTTCTTT.

In regard to this clonotype: A much larger clone lies one base from this, so it may be a read error. The genes are TRBV2 and TRBJ2-7; tentative D call: TRBD1 (6 bases). This CDR3 region has 13 residues. Trimming removed 7 bases from V and 6 bases from J, with 16 bases in between. Germline CDR1 SNHLY, CDR2 FYNNEI. This CDR3 reads CASKKQGFGEQYF. The CDR3 nucleotides read TGTGCCAGCAAGAAACAGGGCTTTGGCGAGCAGTACTTC.

This sequence joins TRBV10-3 and TRBJ2-2, with 8 nucleotides matching TRBD1. This CDR3 spans 16 amino acids. CDR1 is ENHRY and CDR2 is SYGVKD in the germline V gene. Trimming at V came to 0 bases and at J to 8 bases, leaving 8 bases not matched to a gene. CDR3 loop: CAISESVTGVSGELFF. The CDR3, as DNA: TGTGCCATCAGTGAGTCGGTGACAGGGGTCTCTGGGGAGCTGTTTTTT.

This clonotype was picked up a small number of times. The J gene is TRBJ1-1, the V gene TRBV12-3 or TRBV12-4; the D is unclear. The CDR3 has 14 amino acids. The ends were cut back, 2 bases at V and 1 base at J, with 8 bases in the middle. The CDR3 protein is CASSLFGENTEAFF. In DNA, the CDR3 is TGTGCCAGCAGTTTATTTGGAGAGAACACTGAAGCTTTCTTT.

There are a few counts of this clonotype. The rearrangement joins TRBV20-1 to TRBJ1-2; 8 bases line up with TRBD1. CDR1 and CDR2 from the germline V gene are DFQATT and SNEGSKA (reference sequence). V was pared by 3 bases and J by 4 bases, with 7 bases of the junction left unmatched. The CDR3 sequence is 14 residues long. This CDR3 reads CSARGQENPYGYTF. CDR3 coding DNA: TGCAGTGCTAGGGGACAGGAGAACCCCTATGGCTACACCTTC.

The chain carries TRBV11-2 and TRBJ2-7, with 11 bases fitting TRBD2. Germline V gives CDR1 SGHAT, CDR2 FQNNGV. CDR3 length: 14 residues. Trimming at V came to 4 bases and at J to 6 bases, leaving 5 bases not matched to a gene. CDR3 residues: CASSSVAGGPEQYF. CDR3 DNA sequence: TGTGCCAGCAGCTCCGTAGCGGGGGGGCCCGAGCAGTACTTC.

The rearrangement links TRBV2 to TRBJ1-6; D is unclear. With 5 bases removed from V and 14 bases from J, the gap between germline ends came to 16 bases. The CDR3 has 13 amino acids. Germline CDR1 and CDR2: SNHLY and FYNNEI. CDR3 in DNA: TGTGCCAGCAGTTTCCACGCTTCGCCGGCCCTCCACTTT. Protein sequence: CASSFHASPALHF.

This chain uses TRBV5-1 with TRBJ1-1; D is unresolved. This CDR3 region has 15 residues. CDR1 is SGHRS, CDR2 YFSETQ, per germline. V was cut by 0 bases and J by 3 bases, with 12 bases left in between. The CDR3 here is CASSLAGSWDTEAFF. The CDR3 DNA reads as TGCGCCAGCAGCTTGGCCGGGTCCTGGGACACTGAAGCTTTCTTT. The full variable domain, completed using reference TRBV5-1 and TRBJ1-1, is KAGVTQTPRYLIKTRGQQVTLSCSPISGHRSVSWYQQTPGQGLQFLFEYFSETQRNKGNFPGRFSGRQFSNSRSEMNVSTLELGDSALYLCASSLAGSWDTEAFFGQGTRLTVV.

CDR3 DNA sequence: TGTGCCACCAAGAAAACCCTTGCTGGGGGCACCGGGGAGCTGTTTTTT. It is translated as CATKKTLAGGTGELFF. The chain uses TRBV25-1 and TRBJ2-2, with D perhaps matching TRBD1 or TRBD2 (5 bases each). Germline CDR1 is MGHDK and CDR2 is SYGVNS. The V and J ends lost 10 bases and 4 bases respectively, with 22 bases between them. The CDR3 is 16 amino acids.

This chain joins TRBV10-2 and TRBJ2-7; no clear D. CDR3 length: 14 residues. Germline V lookup: CDR1 WSHSY, CDR2 SAAADI. Trimming removed 4 bases at V and 5 bases at J, with 15 bases between. This CDR3 reads CASSGANSPHEQYF. The CDR3 DNA sequence: TGCGCCAGCAGTGGGGCTAACTCCCCCCACGAGCAGTACTTC.

The gene calls are TRBV24-1 and TRBJ1-2, with 10 bases that match TRBD1. The germline V gene has CDR1 KGHDR and CDR2 SFDVKD. The CDR3 loop spans 11 amino acids. The CDR3 sequence is CAKTGGNGYTF. The DNA of the CDR3 is TGTGCTAAGACAGGGGGCAATGGCTACACCTTC.

The chain employs TRBV24-1 and TRBJ1-5; D uncertain. Trimming left V 12 bases short and J 2 bases short, with 13 bases between. Germline V CDR1 and CDR2: KGHDR, SFDVKD. The length of the CDR3 is 13 residues. CDR3 DNA sequence: TGTGCCTGGAGTGCCGTGGGCAATCAGCCCCAGCATTTT. Its protein product is CAWSAVGNQPQHF.

This clonotype was detected only a few times. The chain is built from TRBV5-1 and TRBJ1-1, with 8 bases aligning to TRBD1. This CDR3 is 16 amino acids long. CDR1 SGHRS and CDR2 YFSETQ come from the germline V gene. V shed 4 bases and J 0 bases; nucleotides not matched to a gene: 8. The CDR3 DNA sequence: TGCGCCAGCAGCACCCGGACAGGGAGGATGAACACTGAAGCTTTCTTT. As protein: CASSTRTGRMNTEAFF.

The chain is built from TRBV5-1 and TRBJ1-6; D is unclear. Germline V CDR1 and CDR2: SGHRS, YFSETQ. The V gene lost 0 bases and the J gene lost 10 bases, with 8 bases spanning the gap. The CDR3 contains 13 residues. This CDR3 reads CASSLVSQSPLHF. CDR3 nucleotides: TGCGCCAGCAGCTTGGTTTCCCAATCACCCCTCCACTTT.

The chain couples TRBV29-1 to TRBJ1-2; 11 bases fit TRBD1. J was trimmed by 14 bases and V by 4 bases; bases with no gene match: 6. This CDR3 has 11 residues. The germline V gene encodes CDR1 SQVTM and CDR2 ANQGSEA. The CDR3 bases are TGCAGCGTTGCCGGACAGGGGGCGAGTACCTTC. Translation gives CSVAGQGASTF.

The J gene is TRBJ1-2, the V gene TRBV9, with D perhaps matching TRBD1 (6 bases). Germline V gives CDR1 SGDLS, CDR2 YYNGEE. CDR3 length: 14 residues. V shed 1 base and J shed 7 bases, with 14 bases lying between them. CDR3 DNA sequence: TGTGCCAGCAGCGTAATGGTACAGGGTGCTGGCTACACCTTC. Its protein product is CASSVMVQGAGYTF.

The table lists this clonotype with a few counts. The chain combines TRBV20-1 with TRBJ1-2; possible D gene TRBD1, 6 bases. Germline V gene sequence: CDR1 DFQATT, CDR2 SNEGSKA (reference sequence). Trimming shortened V by 3 bases and J by 4 bases, and 12 bases separated the two germline ends. The length of the CDR3 is 13 residues. The CDR3 nucleotides read TGCAGTGCTAGTTCCTGGACAGCCTATGGCTACACCTTC. It specifies CSASSWTAYGYTF.

This clonotype has more than one count but fewer than ten. V is TRBV5-1 and J is TRBJ1-1, with D tentatively TRBD1 (5 bases). Germline CDR1 reads SGHRS; CDR2 reads YFSETQ. V lost 0 bases to trimming and J lost 6 bases, with 12 bases between them. The length of the CDR3 is 14 residues. The CDR3 DNA follows: TGCGCCAGCAGCTTGGACAGGAGTTTATCTGAAGCTTTCTTT. It encodes CASSLDRSLSEAFF.

This clonotype occurred many times. The chain couples TRBV7-8 to TRBJ1-4; no definite D call. This CDR3 has 12 residues. Trimming removed 1 base from V and 10 bases from J, with 7 bases in between. CDR1 and CDR2 from the germline V gene are SGHVS and FQNEAQ. The CDR3 loop reads CASSLGSGKLFF. In DNA form, the CDR3 reads TGTGCCAGCAGCTTAGGATCCGGAAAACTGTTTTTT.

This clonotype was detected only a few times. This sequence joins TRBV19 and TRBJ2-6; 8 nucleotides line up with TRBD1. The V gene end was trimmed by 4 bases and the J gene end by 4 bases; junction bases not matched to a gene: 6. Germline assignment: CDR1 LNHDA and CDR2 SQIVND (reference sequence). CDR3 length equals 16 residues. CDR3 nucleotide sequence: TGTGCCAGTAGTACATGGGGGACAGGAGGGGCCAACGTCCTGACTTTC. Its translation: CASSTWGTGGANVLTF.

The V gene is TRBV2, the J gene TRBJ2-7; D may be TRBD2 (6 bases). Germline assignment: CDR1 SNHLY and CDR2 FYNNEI. V was trimmed by 8 bases and J by 2 bases, leaving 22 bases between them. CDR3 length: 16 amino acids. The CDR3 DNA follows: TGTGCCAGCGTTAGTGGGGGGTTGACTGCCCCCTACGAGCAGTACTTC. It yields the protein CASVSGGLTAPYEQYF.

The table lists this clonotype with a few counts. The junction departs from germline at one end; a sequencing error may be responsible. The chain is built from TRBV10-3 and TRBJ2-7; tentatively, D is TRBD1 (5 bases). CDR3 length: 14 residues. Per the germline V gene, CDR1 is ENHRY and CDR2 is SYGVKD. CDR3 DNA sequence: TGTGCCAGCAGTTTAATGGGGCCGTTCGGGGAGCAGTACTTC. This codes for CASSLMGPFGEQYF.

At least ten counts were recorded for this clonotype. The chain carries TRBV12-3 or TRBV12-4 and TRBJ2-7; D unclear. The CDR3 length is 14 residues. V was trimmed by 6 bases and J by 2 bases, leaving 14 bases between them. CDR3 nucleotide sequence: TGTGCCAGCAGCCTTCGGACCGGAGCCTACGAGCAGTACTTC. Translation: CASSLRTGAYEQYF.

As concerns this clonotype: A much larger clone lies one base from this, so it may be a read error. The chain links TRBV7-9 to TRBJ1-4, with D hard to call. CDR3 size: 15 residues. V was cut by 5 bases and J by 7 bases, with 17 bases left in between. Germline CDR1 SEHNR, CDR2 FQNEAQ (reference sequence). The DNA of the CDR3 is TGTGCCAGCAGCCCCGCCGGAACGTCGGGTGAAAAACTGTTTTTT. This codes for CASSPAGTSGEKLFF.